The next 29 T cell receptor beta chains were all read from a single sample in a study of blood T cells in healthy people across ages. The use of a sample-barcoded 5' primer and a J-beta primer mix characterized a second PCR of roughly 6 to 11 cycles. TCRdb itself ran the 5' RACE reads through MiXCR, one entry per CDR3 protein. The data contain around 1.5 million distinct CDR3 sequences, about 43% of them seen just once; the ten biggest clones take up roughly 7.9%. Sequencing was performed on blood. The receptors stem from a woman aged 18-35 years in good health.

The sample holds one count of this clonotype. The V and J genes are TRBV6-1 and TRBJ1-5, with D possibly matching TRBD1 (6 bases). V shed 3 bases and J shed 8 bases, with 14 bases lying between them. In germline, CDR1 is MNHNS, CDR2 SASEGT. The CDR3 totals 14 residues. The CDR3 sequence: CASSDSGGAKPQHF. The CDR3, as DNA: TGTGCCAGCAGTGATAGTGGGGGGGCTAAGCCCCAGCATTTT.

This clonotype was counted only a few times. The V and J genes are TRBV27 and TRBJ1-1; D not resolved. From germline, CDR1 is MNHEY and CDR2 SMNVEV (reference sequence). This CDR3 has 13 residues. Trimming took off 5 bases at V and 5 bases at J, with 12 bases between the two ends. The CDR3 region has the DNA TGTGCCAGCAGTGGGCAGATGAGGACTGAAGCTTTCTTT. Translated, it gives CASSGQMRTEAFF.

J is TRBJ2-5 and V is TRBV6-1; 11 bases agree with TRBD2. Germline V lookup: CDR1 MNHNS, CDR2 SASEGT. V shed 5 bases and J 2 bases; nucleotides not matched to a gene: 4. The CDR3 has 15 amino acids. DNA of the CDR3: TGTGCCAGCAGTCCACGGACTAGCGGGCAAGAGACCCAGTACTTC. Protein sequence: CASSPRTSGQETQYF.

The chain links TRBV5-5 to TRBJ1-2; D unclear. Germline V gene data show CDR1 as SGHKS and CDR2 as YYEKEE (reference sequence). With 2 bases removed from V and 5 bases from J, the gap between germline ends came to 13 bases. This CDR3 region has 14 residues. This CDR3 is CASSFSFDGYGYTF. CDR3 in DNA: TGTGCCAGCAGCTTCAGCTTCGACGGATATGGCTACACCTTC.

J is TRBJ2-6 and V is TRBV5-5; weak D call: TRBD1 (6 bases). Germline V CDR1 and CDR2: SGHKS, YYEKEE (reference sequence). V lost 2 bases, J lost 2 bases, and 8 bases lay in between. CDR3 length: 15 amino acids. The CDR3 protein is CASSLWGPGANVLTF. For the CDR3, the DNA is TGTGCCAGCAGCTTATGGGGGCCTGGGGCCAACGTCCTGACTTTC.

The sample holds many counts of this clonotype. This chain links TRBV6-1 with TRBJ2-1; 8 nucleotides agree with TRBD1. J gave up 8 bases and V 7 bases, and 19 bases lay outside the gene matches. Germline CDR1 and CDR2: MNHNS and SASEGT. The CDR3 is 17 residues long. The CDR3 DNA reads TGTGCCAGCACCCTCCATCCTTCGGGGACAGGTCGGTATGAGCAGTTCTTC. Residues: CASTLHPSGTGRYEQFF.

This clonotype was seen many times. This rearrangement joins TRBV28 to TRBJ2-5; 8 bases fit TRBD1. The V segment lost 3 bases and the J segment 3 bases; nucleotides outside the gene matches: 6. The CDR3 spans 15 residues. Germline V gene sequence: CDR1 MDHEN, CDR2 SYDVKM. The CDR3 coding sequence is TGTGCCAGCAGTTTGGCAGGGGGCTCGGAAGAGACCCAGTACTTC. Residues: CASSLAGGSEETQYF.

This clonotype was counted a few times. V and J are TRBV20-1 and TRBJ1-1; unclear D gene. The CDR3 has 11 amino acids. Germline lookup yields CDR1 DFQATT and CDR2 SNEGSKA (reference sequence). The germline V and J ends were trimmed by 3 bases and 6 bases, with 8 bases remaining between them. The CDR3 bases are TGCAGTGCTAGGGATTGGCCTGAAGCTTTCTTT. This sequence encodes CSARDWPEAFF.

Comments on this clonotype: The germline gene is not matched at one end of the junction; a read error may be the cause. This chain links TRBV3-1 with TRBJ2-5; 11 bases line up with TRBD2. Germline-derived CDR1 and CDR2 are LGHDT and YNNKEL (reference sequence). This CDR3 is built from 17 residues. The CDR3 sequence is CAGSHTGTSGYQETQYF. In DNA, the CDR3 is TGTGCCGGCAGCCATACCGGGACTAGCGGATACCAAGAGACCCAGTACTTC.

This clonotype was seen more than once but under ten times. The chain joins TRBV5-1 to TRBJ1-2; D is possibly TRBD1 (5 bases). This CDR3 spans 15 amino acids. Germline CDR1 is SGHRS and CDR2 is YFSETQ. The V end was cut by 4 bases, the J end by 5 bases, with 18 bases between. The CDR3 spells CASSPGSGNEYGYTF. Written as DNA, the CDR3 is TGCGCCAGCAGCCCGGGCTCAGGGAACGAATATGGCTACACCTTC.

The rearrangement links TRBV7-9 to TRBJ2-2; D call uncertain. The germline V and J ends were trimmed by 5 bases and 4 bases, with 8 bases remaining between them. CDR1 SEHNR and CDR2 FQNEAQ come from the germline V gene (reference sequence). The CDR3 covers 13 residues. The CDR3 loop reads CASSERITGELFF. CDR3 nucleotide sequence: TGTGCCAGCAGCGAGAGGATCACCGGGGAGCTGTTTTTT.

The V and J genes are TRBV12-3 or TRBV12-4 and TRBJ2-6; D may be TRBD1 (6 bases). The CDR3 runs 15 residues. Trimming cost V 5 bases and J 4 bases, with 12 bases left between them. The CDR3 DNA sequence: TGTGCCAGCAGTCTCCCGAGGGGGGGGGCCAACGTCCTGACTTTC. This encodes CASSLPRGGANVLTF.

This clonotype has a handful of counts. CDR3 sequence reads: CASSLNGLEYF. The CDR3 DNA reads as TGTGCCAGCAGTTTAAACGGCTTAGAGTATTTT. The gene calls are TRBV12-3 or TRBV12-4 and TRBJ2-3; D is unresolved. CDR3 size: 11 residues. Trimming took off 2 bases at V and 13 bases at J, with 10 bases between the two ends.

The rearrangement joins TRBV6-5 to TRBJ2-7; 9 nucleotides match TRBD2. V gave up 9 bases and J gave up 0 bases; unmatched junction bases: 12. The V gene's germline CDR1 is MNHEY and CDR2 SVGAGI. This CDR3 contains 16 residues. CDR3 sequence reads: CARVTRKREDSYEQYF. The CDR3, as DNA: TGTGCCAGAGTTACTCGAAAGCGGGAGGACTCCTACGAGCAGTACTTC.

The genes are TRBV7-9 and TRBJ2-3; 10 bases match TRBD2. J was trimmed by 0 bases and V by 3 bases; bases with no gene match: 6. Germline assignment: CDR1 SEHNR and CDR2 FQNEAQ (reference sequence). This CDR3 contains 17 residues. The CDR3 bases are TGTGCCAGCAGCTTCCCCGGACTAGCGGAAAGCACAGATACGCAGTATTTT. This sequence encodes CASSFPGLAESTDTQYF. The full variable domain, rest sourced from reference TRBV7-9 and TRBJ2-3, is DTGVSQNPRHKITKRGQNVTFRCDPISEHNRLYWYRQTLGQGPEFLTYFQNEAQLEKSRLLSDRFSAERPKGSFSTLEIQRTEQGDSAMYLCASSFPGLAESTDTQYFGPGTRLTVL.

V gene TRBV2 combines with J gene TRBJ2-5; 16 nucleotides agree with TRBD2. The CDR3 runs to 18 residues. CDR1 is SNHLY and CDR2 is FYNNEI in the germline V gene. V trimming: 6 bases; J trimming: 6 bases; junction bases outside the gene matches: 13. The CDR3 sequence is CASRLFTGTSGGAKTQYF. Written as DNA, the CDR3 is TGTGCCAGCAGACTATTTACCGGGACTAGCGGGGGGGCAAAGACCCAGTACTTC.

The V call is TRBV20-1, the J call TRBJ1-2; 9 bases match TRBD1. There are 13 residues in the CDR3. V was pared by 6 bases and J by 7 bases, with 9 bases of the junction left unmatched. Germline V gene lookup returns CDR1 DFQATT and CDR2 SNEGSKA (reference sequence). The CDR3 sequence: CSASGQGKGGYTF. In nucleotides, the CDR3 is TGCAGTGCGTCCGGACAGGGGAAGGGTGGCTACACCTTC.

The genes are TRBV11-2 and TRBJ2-3; 12 bases agree with TRBD2. Germline CDR1 reads SGHAT; CDR2 reads FQNNGV. The junction had 14 bases not matched to a gene; V was cut back by 3 bases and J by 7 bases. The CDR3 loop spans 18 amino acids. CDR3 nucleotides: TGTGCCAGCAGCTTCCGGAGAGGGTCTAGCGGGGGGGTAAATACGCAGTATTTT. Translated, it gives CASSFRRGSSGGVNTQYF.

This clonotype appeared once. A much larger clonotype is one base distant, so this may be a read error. The chain is built from TRBV3-1 and TRBJ2-1; the D call may be TRBD1 or TRBD2 (5 bases each). The CDR3 consists of 14 residues. Germline CDR1 reads LGHDT; CDR2 reads YNNKEL (reference sequence). CDR3 region: CASSGTPTYNGQFF. CDR3 nucleotides: TGTGCCAGCAGCGGGACCCCTACCTACAATGGGCAGTTCTTC.

The CDR3 is CSPGGRLARSSPYNEQFF. The DNA of the CDR3 is TGCAGCCCCGGGGGGAGGCTAGCCCGAAGCAGCCCCTACAATGAGCAGTTCTTC. This chain links TRBV29-1 with TRBJ2-1, with TRBD2 identical over 7 bases. J gave up 2 bases and V 8 bases, and 21 bases lay outside the gene matches. The CDR3 runs to 18 residues. CDR1 SQVTM and CDR2 ANQGSEA come from the germline V gene.

The chain joins TRBV6-2 or TRBV6-3 to TRBJ1-2, with D unclear. The CDR3 length is 15 residues. V was trimmed by 7 bases and J by 7 bases, leaving 22 bases between them. The germline V gene encodes CDR1 MNHEY and CDR2 SVGEGT. CDR3 amino acids: CASTNGRHGESGYTF. The CDR3, as DNA: TGTGCCAGCACTAACGGCAGACACGGAGAGAGTGGCTACACCTTC.

In this sample, this clonotype turned up a few times. The J gene is TRBJ2-5, the V gene TRBV14; D is unclear. The CDR3 loop spans 13 amino acids. Germline-derived CDR1 and CDR2 are SGHDN and FVKESK. Trimming pared 5 bases from V and 5 bases from J, leaving 12 bases between. CDR3 coding DNA: TGTGCCAGCAGCGGGAACCTCATCGAGACCCAGTACTTC. This gives the protein CASSGNLIETQYF.

This clonotype has only a few counts. This chain links TRBV3-1 with TRBJ2-7; 7 nucleotides align to TRBD2. Germline V gene lookup returns CDR1 LGHDT and CDR2 YNNKEL (reference sequence). V dropped 4 bases and J dropped 4; count of bases not matched to a gene: 13. The CDR3 totals 16 residues. In nucleotides, the CDR3 is TGTGCCAGCAGCCCCCCCCCGGGCGGGAGAAATTACGAGCAGTACTTC. The encoded protein is CASSPPPGGRNYEQYF.

This chain connects TRBV27 to TRBJ2-3, with a tentative D call TRBD2 (6 bases). With 2 bases removed from V and 2 bases from J, the gap between germline ends came to 14 bases. The germline CDR1 and CDR2 sequences are MNHEY and SMNVEV (reference sequence). The CDR3 covers 16 residues. This chain's CDR3 is CASSLNPGLYTDTQYF. As DNA, the CDR3 is TGTGCCAGCAGTTTAAACCCGGGACTTTACACAGATACGCAGTATTTT.

This clonotype showed up just a few times. This sequence joins TRBV20-1 and TRBJ2-1; 8 bases are shared with TRBD1. This CDR3 comprises 14 residues. With V trimmed by 1 base and J by 6 bases, 5 bases remained unmatched. The germline CDR1 and CDR2 sequences are DFQATT and SNEGSKA (reference sequence). In nucleotides, the CDR3 is TGCAGTGCTAGAGCAGGGGGCGCAGGCAATGAGCAGTTCTTC. Translating gives CSARAGGAGNEQFF.

The rearrangement uses TRBV6-1 and TRBJ2-7; D might be TRBD1 or TRBD2, each matching 5 bases. Trimming removed 2 bases at V and 5 bases at J, with 16 bases between. The CDR3 covers 15 residues. The germline CDR1 and CDR2 sequences are MNHNS and SASEGT. The CDR3 region is CASSEKGQGVHEQYF. CDR3 coding DNA: TGTGCCAGCAGTGAAAAGGGCCAGGGAGTCCACGAGCAGTACTTC.

The genes are TRBV27 and TRBJ2-5, with D possibly matching TRBD2 (6 bases). The DNA end lines up better with TRBJ2-1; the J call may be wrong. The germline V gene has CDR1 MNHEY and CDR2 SMNVEV (reference sequence). The CDR3 runs to 14 residues. The CDR3 coding sequence is TGTGCCAGCAGTTTCCGCGGGGATCAAGAGACCCAGTTCTTC. Translating gives CASSFRGDQETQFF.

V is TRBV5-5 and J is TRBJ1-1; the match to TRBD1 covers 7 bases. The trim removed 5 bases at V and 4 bases at J, leaving 11 bases unmatched. CDR3 length equals 15 residues. CDR1 and CDR2 (germline): SGHKS, YYEKEE (reference sequence). The CDR3, as DNA: TGTGCCAGCAGTTGGGGACAGACCTCGGTCACTGAAGCTTTCTTT. It translates to CASSWGQTSVTEAFF.

The chain uses TRBV5-1 and TRBJ1-1, with unresolved D. Germline loops: CDR1 SGHRS, CDR2 YFSETQ. The CDR3 is 12 residues long. V was pared by 6 bases and J by 2 bases, with 8 bases between. The CDR3 nucleotides read TGCGCCAGCAAGGAGGTAAACACTGAAGCTTTCTTT. It encodes CASKEVNTEAFF.